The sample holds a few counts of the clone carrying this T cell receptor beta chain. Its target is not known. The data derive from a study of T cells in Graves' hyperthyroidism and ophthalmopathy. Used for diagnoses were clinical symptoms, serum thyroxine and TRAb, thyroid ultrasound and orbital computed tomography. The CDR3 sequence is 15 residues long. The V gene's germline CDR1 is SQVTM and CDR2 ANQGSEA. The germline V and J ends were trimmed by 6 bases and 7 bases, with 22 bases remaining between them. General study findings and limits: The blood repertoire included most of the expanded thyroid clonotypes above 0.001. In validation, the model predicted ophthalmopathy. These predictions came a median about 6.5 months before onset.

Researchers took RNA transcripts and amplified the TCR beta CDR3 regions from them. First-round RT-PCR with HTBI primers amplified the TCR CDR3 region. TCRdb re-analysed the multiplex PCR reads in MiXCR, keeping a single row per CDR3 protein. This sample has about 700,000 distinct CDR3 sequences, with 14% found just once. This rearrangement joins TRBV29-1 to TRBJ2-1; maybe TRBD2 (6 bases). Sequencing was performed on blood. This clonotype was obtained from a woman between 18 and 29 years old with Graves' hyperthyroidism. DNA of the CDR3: TGCAGCGTCGGGATGACAAACCTTGGGAGGAATGAGCAGTTCTTC. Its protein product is CSVGMTNLGRNEQFF.